This entry lists 4 T cell receptor beta chains sequenced from one sample in a study of blood T cell repertoires in COVID-19. Assay used: immunoSEQ multiplex PCR; TCRdb lists only in-frame clones, some missing. In the table there are 88,000 or so clones, over 75% of which are singletons. The sample consisted of peripheral blood. These receptors originate from a man aged 55 to 70 with acute or convalescent COVID-19.

The rearrangement joins TRBV30 to TRBJ2-1; D is unresolved. Germline V gene sequence: CDR1 GTSNPN, CDR2 SVGIG (reference sequence). The CDR3 runs to 13 residues. Trimming removed 5 bases at V and 3 bases at J, with 11 bases between. CDR3 nucleotides: TGTGCCTGGGCTAGTGAGATCTACAATGAGCAGTTCTTC. This sequence encodes CAWASEIYNEQFF.

The chain is built from TRBV5-6 and TRBJ1-5, with D tentatively TRBD1 (6 bases). CDR3 size: 15 residues. Germline CDR1 reads SGHDT; CDR2 reads YYEEEE. V shed 4 bases and J shed 3 bases, with 14 bases lying between them. CDR3 nucleotides: TGTGCCAGCAGCCCCGGGACAACCCCCAATCAGCCCCAGCATTTT. Translating it yields CASSPGTTPNQPQHF. Full variable domain (missing parts from reference TRBV5-6 and TRBJ1-5): DAGVTQSPTHLIKTRGQQVTLRCSPKSGHDTVSWYQQALGQGPQFIFQYYEEEERQRGNFPDRFSGHQFPNYSSELNVNALLLGDSALYLCASSPGTTPNQPQHFGDGTRLSIL.

Only one count was recorded for this clone. The identical CDR3 is also encoded by other nucleotide sequences in the sample. This chain joins TRBV7-9 and TRBJ2-7; 9 nucleotides align to TRBD1. Looked up from germline, CDR1 is SEHNR and CDR2 is FQNEAQ (reference sequence). CDR3 length equals 14 residues. Unmatched junction bases numbered 2, after V lost 3 bases and J lost 2 bases. This CDR3 is CASSLGQGAYEQYF. The CDR3 DNA reads as TGTGCCAGCAGCTTGGGACAGGGTGCCTACGAGCAGTACTTC.

This sequence joins TRBV19 and TRBJ1-6; D uncertain. CDR1 is LNHDA, CDR2 SQIVND, per germline (reference sequence). V lost 1 base and J 0 bases, leaving 10 bases between the germline ends. CDR3 size: 17 residues. This CDR3 reads CASSIGGLGSYNSPLHF. CDR3 DNA: TGTGCCAGTAGTATAGGAGGGCTGGGCTCCTATAATTCACCCCTCCACTTT.